The 24 T cell receptor beta chains below come from one sample, sequenced in a study of healthy donors' naive CD4 and CD8 T cells. Each TCR library used 500 ng of total RNA and a linear amplification protocol. TCRdb itself ran the reads through MiXCR, one entry per CDR3 protein. The repertoire holds some 190,000 distinct CDR3 sequences, around 74% seen once, with 2.3% in the top ten. Sample: naive CD4+ and CD8+ T cells sorted from blood, pooled from several donors. Receptors were obtained from a pool of human donors in good health; the sample pools cells from several healthy donors.

The V gene is TRBV19, the J gene TRBJ2-7; D not certain. Trimming stripped 6 bases from V and 1 base from J, with 10 bases between. Germline CDR1 reads LNHDA; CDR2 reads SQIVND (reference sequence). The CDR3 consists of 13 residues. The CDR3 here is CASSRRSSYEQYV. CDR3 coding DNA: TGTGCCAGTAGCCGTCGGTCTTCCTACGAGCAGTACGTC.

V and J are TRBV29-1 and TRBJ1-2; 9 nucleotides align to TRBD1. The germline CDR1 and CDR2 sequences are SQVTM and ANQGSEA. CDR3 length: 14 amino acids. J was trimmed by 0 bases and V by 8 bases; bases with no gene match: 7. The CDR3 region has the DNA TGCAGCATTGGAGGGACAGGGCCTAACTATGGCTACACCTTC. Protein sequence: CSIGGTGPNYGYTF. Drawing the rest from reference TRBV29-1 and TRBJ1-2, the complete variable domain is SAVISQKPSRDICQRGTSLTIQCQVDSQVTMMFWYRQQPGQSLTLIATANQGSEATYESGFVIDKFPISRPNLTFSTLTVSNMSPEDSSIYLCSIGGTGPNYGYTFGSGTRLTVV.

V usage is TRBV27 and J usage is TRBJ2-1, with D perhaps TRBD1 (6 bases). With 3 bases removed from V and 7 bases from J, the gap between germline ends came to 13 bases. This CDR3 region has 14 residues. Germline CDR1 reads MNHEY; CDR2 reads SMNVEV (reference sequence). The CDR3 loop is CASSLGAGFNEQFF. The CDR3 DNA is TGTGCCAGCAGTTTGGGGGCAGGGTTTAATGAGCAGTTCTTC.

The J gene is TRBJ2-1, the V gene TRBV6-2 or TRBV6-3, with 13 bases lining up with TRBD2. This CDR3 is built from 17 residues. Germline V gene data show CDR1 as MNHEY and CDR2 as SVGEGT. V trimming: 5 bases; J trimming: 5 bases; junction bases outside the gene matches: 9. The CDR3 region is CASSRLAGGILDNEQFF. In DNA, the CDR3 is TGTGCCAGCAGTAGACTAGCGGGAGGAATTTTAGACAATGAGCAGTTCTTC.

The J gene is TRBJ1-1, the V gene TRBV2, with D possibly TRBD1 on 6 matching bases. Germline-derived CDR1 and CDR2 are SNHLY and FYNNEI. The CDR3 loop spans 13 amino acids. V lost 6 bases and J 1 base, leaving 9 bases between the germline ends. CDR3 region: CASSQQGNTEAFF. In DNA, the CDR3 is TGTGCCAGCAGCCAACAGGGGAACACTGAAGCTTTCTTT. Full variable domain (missing parts from reference TRBV2 and TRBJ1-1): EPEVTQTPSHQVTQMGQEVILRCVPISNHLYFYWYRQILGQKVEFLVSFYNNEISEKSEIFDDQFSVERPDGSNFTLKIRSTKLEDSAMYFCASSQQGNTEAFFGQGTRLTVV.

The V call is TRBV19, the J call TRBJ2-4; a weak D match, TRBD2 (6 bases). The CDR3 covers 11 residues. V was shortened by 7 bases and J by 8 bases, with 9 bases between the two germline ends. The germline V gene encodes CDR1 LNHDA and CDR2 SQIVND (reference sequence). For the CDR3, the DNA is TGTGCCAGTAACGGGGGATACATTCAGTACTTC. Translated, it gives CASNGGYIQYF. The whole variable domain, remainder taken from reference TRBV19 and TRBJ2-4, is DGGITQSPKYLFRKEGQNVTLSCEQNLNHDAMYWYRQDPGQGLRLIYYSQIVNDFQKGDIAEGYSVSREKKESFPLTVTSAQKNPTAFYLCASNGGYIQYFGAGTRLSVL.

J is TRBJ2-1 and V is TRBV12-3 or TRBV12-4; D remains ambiguous. The CDR3 totals 14 residues. V gave up 5 bases and J gave up 8 bases, with 16 bases separating them. The CDR3 sequence: CASSDSGLLYEQFF. In nucleotides, the CDR3 is TGTGCCAGCAGTGATTCCGGGCTGTTGTATGAGCAGTTCTTC.

This clonotype appeared a single time. The chain employs TRBV6-5 and TRBJ2-7, with TRBD2 as a possible D gene (6 bases). The CDR3 covers 16 residues. Trimming took off 7 bases at V and 1 base at J, with 20 bases between the two ends. Germline CDR1 and CDR2: MNHEY and SVGAGI. CDR3 coding DNA: TGTGCCAGCACCAGACTAGTAGTTAGTGGGTCCTACGAGCAGTACTTC. It encodes CASTRLVVSGSYEQYF.

This chain joins TRBV10-3 and TRBJ1-5; D not resolved. Germline V gene sequence: CDR1 ENHRY, CDR2 SYGVKD. V lost 6 bases to trimming and J lost 5 bases, with 14 bases between them. The CDR3 sequence is 14 residues long. The CDR3 loop is CAISKRWGDQPQHF. In DNA form, the CDR3 reads TGTGCCATCAGCAAGAGGTGGGGTGATCAGCCCCAGCATTTT.

This rearrangement joins TRBV12-3 or TRBV12-4 to TRBJ2-7, with a weak D call TRBD2 (5 bases). V lost 3 bases and J 3 bases, leaving 9 bases between the germline ends. This CDR3 is built from 13 residues. The CDR3 nucleotides read TGTGCCAGCAGTTTTGTAGGGAGCTACGAGCAGTACTTC. This sequence encodes CASSFVGSYEQYF.

The chain combines TRBV29-1 with TRBJ1-5; no firm D call. Trimming left V 3 bases short and J 4 bases short, with 10 bases between. CDR1 SQVTM and CDR2 ANQGSEA come from the germline V gene. The CDR3 is 13 residues long. The DNA for the CDR3 is TGCAGCGTTGACGTGGGCAGGAATCAGCCCCAGCATTTT. Translation gives CSVDVGRNQPQHF.

The count of this clonotype is one. The chain has TRBV27 and TRBJ1-2, with D perhaps matching TRBD1 (5 bases). Germline CDR1 reads MNHEY; CDR2 reads SMNVEV (reference sequence). The V gene lost 5 bases and the J gene lost 5 bases, with 24 bases spanning the gap. There are 17 residues in the CDR3. In nucleotides, the CDR3 is TGTGCCAGCAGTGGGGGGACGTTCATAGCTGGGATTTATGGCTACACCTTC. Amino acids: CASSGGTFIAGIYGYTF.

The genes are TRBV6-5 and TRBJ2-7; no reliable D call. V was clipped by 2 bases and J by 3 bases, with 11 bases between them. The CDR3 is 14 amino acids. Germline-derived CDR1 and CDR2 are MNHEY and SVGAGI. CDR3 sequence: CASSYRYGDYEQYF. The CDR3 DNA follows: TGTGCCAGCAGTTACAGGTATGGTGACTACGAGCAGTACTTC.

This clonotype was detected only a few times. The CDR3 nucleotides are TGCAGCGCAATAGGGACGGTGAACACTGAAGCTTTCTTT. Its translation is CSAIGTVNTEAFF. The chain is built from TRBV29-1 and TRBJ1-1, with D perhaps matching TRBD1 (5 bases). Germline V gives CDR1 SQVTM, CDR2 ANQGSEA. The CDR3 consists of 13 residues. V lost 7 bases and J 0 bases, leaving 12 bases between the germline ends.

The chain recombines TRBV5-1 with TRBJ2-1; the match to TRBD1 covers 7 bases. With V trimmed by 3 bases and J by 2 bases, 11 bases remained unmatched. The CDR3 is 17 residues long. Germline-derived CDR1 and CDR2 are SGHRS and YFSETQ. The CDR3 sequence: CASSSPTTGLTYNEQFF. The CDR3 nucleotides read TGCGCCAGCAGCTCGCCGACGACAGGGCTCACCTACAATGAGCAGTTCTTC.

This chain uses TRBV29-1 with TRBJ1-1; 8 bases fit TRBD1. CDR3 size: 11 residues. The V segment lost 4 bases and the J segment 12 bases; nucleotides outside the gene matches: 7. Germline CDR1 is SQVTM and CDR2 is ANQGSEA. The CDR3 nucleotides read TGCAGCGTTGTGGACAGGGCTTCATCTTTCTTT. It is translated as CSVVDRASSFF.

This rearrangement joins TRBV5-1 to TRBJ2-1; 8 bases align to TRBD1. V shed 4 bases, J shed 8 bases, and the junction held 8 bases outside the gene matches. Germline V gene lookup returns CDR1 SGHRS and CDR2 YFSETQ. CDR3 size: 14 residues. CDR3 in amino acids: CASSLGQGLDEQFF. As DNA, the CDR3 is TGCGCCAGCAGCCTAGGACAGGGTCTGGATGAGCAGTTCTTC.

In DNA form, the CDR3 reads TGTGCCTGGAGTGTGTCACTAGGCGGTCAGCCCCAGCATTTT. It is translated as CAWSVSLGGQPQHF. This chain uses TRBV30 with TRBJ1-5; D is undetermined. The V gene lost 0 bases and the J gene lost 6 bases, with 12 bases spanning the gap. Germline V lookup: CDR1 GTSNPN, CDR2 SVGIG (reference sequence). The CDR3 has 14 amino acids.

The chain employs TRBV27 and TRBJ2-7, with a tentative D call TRBD1 (6 bases). Trimming removed 6 bases from V and 5 bases from J, with 17 bases in between. The CDR3 runs to 14 residues. Per the germline V gene, CDR1 is MNHEY and CDR2 is SMNVEV (reference sequence). The CDR3 DNA reads as TGTGCCAGCAGCCTACTCAGGGGATCAGACGAGCAGTACTTC. Its protein is CASSLLRGSDEQYF.

This sequence joins TRBV19 and TRBJ2-3; D could derive from TRBD1 or TRBD2 (5 bases each). Germline assignment: CDR1 LNHDA and CDR2 SQIVND (reference sequence). Trimming removed 1 base at V and 3 bases at J, with 11 bases between. CDR3 size: 15 residues. The CDR3 loop is CASSIGGVKTDTQYF. For the CDR3, the DNA is TGTGCCAGTAGTATAGGAGGGGTAAAGACAGATACGCAGTATTTT. Full variable domain (remainder filled in from reference TRBV19 and TRBJ2-3): DGGITQSPKYLFRKEGQNVTLSCEQNLNHDAMYWYRQDPGQGLRLIYYSQIVNDFQKGDIAEGYSVSREKKESFPLTVTSAQKNPTAFYLCASSIGGVKTDTQYFGPGTRLTVL.

This clonotype appeared a few times. V is TRBV6-5 and J is TRBJ1-2; D gene unclear. The CDR3 is 14 amino acids. Germline V gives CDR1 MNHEY, CDR2 SVGAGI. V shed 6 bases and J shed 4 bases, with 15 bases lying between them. CDR3 protein: CASRVTDSGYGYTF. The CDR3 DNA is TGTGCCAGCAGAGTGACCGATTCCGGCTATGGCTACACCTTC.

This clonotype appeared once. The chain is built from TRBV19 and TRBJ2-1, with 9 bases aligning to TRBD2. The CDR3 is 16 residues long. The junction had 5 bases not matched to a gene; V was cut back by 1 base and J by 4 bases. Germline CDR1 reads LNHDA; CDR2 reads SQIVND (reference sequence). The CDR3 reads CASSIVAGGPYNEQFF. For the CDR3, the DNA is TGTGCCAGTAGTATAGTGGCGGGAGGGCCTTACAATGAGCAGTTCTTC.

This clonotype showed up just a few times. At one end the junction does not follow the germline gene, possibly because of a read error. The rearrangement links TRBV4-1 to TRBJ1-1; D is ambiguous. The CDR3 runs 17 residues. Germline V gene sequence: CDR1 MGHRA, CDR2 YSYEKL. The DNA for the CDR3 is TGCGCCAGTAGCCAAGTTTGGGTTCCAGGAGCCAACACTGAAGCTTTCTTT. Its translation is CASSQVWVPGANTEAFF.

The genes are TRBV12-3 or TRBV12-4 and TRBJ2-1, with 8 bases identical to TRBD2. The CDR3 totals 15 residues. V lost 4 bases, J lost 4 bases, and 6 bases stayed unmatched. This CDR3 is CASSSAGLGYNEQFF. The CDR3 bases are TGTGCCAGCAGTTCCGCGGGACTAGGGTACAATGAGCAGTTCTTC.